These 10 T cell receptor beta chains originate from one sample sequenced in a study of HIV-infected patients and healthy controls. TCRdb recomputed calls from the 5' RACE reads with MiXCR, one row per CDR3 protein. The sample contains about 67,000 distinct CDR3 sequences, roughly a sixth of which appear only once. The sample taken for sequencing was CD4+ T cells from blood. All receptors come from a human donor in good health.

There are a few counts of this clonotype. The V gene is TRBV5-1, the J gene TRBJ2-1; D might be TRBD2 (5 bases). The V gene lost 6 bases and the J gene lost 9 bases, with 16 bases spanning the gap. Germline-derived CDR1 and CDR2 are SGHRS and YFSETQ. This CDR3 contains 13 residues. CDR3 bases: TGCGCCAGCAACTATGCGAGGGAATCTGAGCAGTTCTTC. It yields the protein CASNYARESEQFF.

This clonotype was recorded a few times. With a much larger clone just one base away, this may be a read error. This chain links TRBV6-5 with TRBJ2-2; D remains unclear. Per the germline V gene, CDR1 is MNHEY and CDR2 is SVGAGI. The length of the CDR3 is 13 residues. Trimming removed 6 bases at V and 0 bases at J, with 5 bases between. CDR3 protein: CASRLANTGELFF. CDR3 in DNA: TGTGCCAGCAGATTAGCGAACACCGGGGAGCTGTTTTTT.

A few counts support this clonotype. The chain is built from TRBV28 and TRBJ1-1; tentatively, D is TRBD1 (6 bases). The CDR3 covers 15 residues. Germline V CDR1 and CDR2: MDHEN, SYDVKM. V gave up 0 bases and J gave up 0 bases, with 8 bases separating them. CDR3 coding DNA: TGTGCCAGCAGTTTATGGGGGGACATGAACACTGAAGCTTTCTTT. Translation gives CASSLWGDMNTEAFF.

The chain has TRBV12-3 or TRBV12-4 and TRBJ1-2; 8 bases map to TRBD1. With 3 bases clipped from V and 4 bases from J, the junction kept 4 bases outside the gene matches. CDR3 length equals 14 residues. CDR3 residues: CASSLTGVAYGYTF. DNA for the CDR3: TGTGCCAGCAGTTTGACAGGGGTAGCCTATGGCTACACCTTC.

This clonotype was seen more than once but under ten times. The CDR3 loop reads CASSPRSGTDTQYF. The CDR3 DNA follows: TGTGCCAGCTCACCACGGTCAGGCACAGATACGCAGTATTTT. The rearrangement uses TRBV18 and TRBJ2-3; D is unresolved. CDR3 length: 14 amino acids. V shed 1 base and J shed 1 base, with 6 bases lying between them. CDR1 is KGHSH and CDR2 is LQKENI in the germline V gene. The entire variable domain, with the rest obtained from reference TRBV18 and TRBJ2-3, is as follows: NAGVMQNPRHLVRRRGQEARLRCSPMKGHSHVYWYRQLPEEGLKFMVYLQKENIIDESGMPKERFSAEFPKEGPSILRIQQVVRGDSAAYFCASSPRSGTDTQYFGPGTRLTVL.

This clonotype has just a few counts. V usage is TRBV7-2 and J usage is TRBJ1-6; D gene uncertain. Germline V gene data show CDR1 as SGHTA and CDR2 as FQGNSA. V lost 1 base to trimming and J lost 9 bases, with 7 bases between them. The CDR3 runs 13 residues. The CDR3 DNA sequence: TGTGCCAGCAGCTTAGAAACGATTTCACCCCTCCACTTT. This codes for CASSLETISPLHF.

This clonotype showed up just a few times. This chain connects TRBV6-2 or TRBV6-3 to TRBJ2-5, with D possibly TRBD2 on 5 matching bases. Germline values: CDR1 MNHEY, CDR2 SVGEGT. Deletions cut 0 bases from V and 1 base from J, with 6 bases between. The CDR3 loop spans 14 amino acids. This chain's CDR3 is CASSYSLVQETQYF. For the CDR3, the DNA is TGTGCCAGCAGTTACTCACTAGTCCAAGAGACCCAGTACTTC.

The CDR3 nucleotides read TGCAGCGTAGACTCCCGAGGGACTACCTGGAATGAGCAGTTCTTC. It translates to CSVDSRGTTWNEQFF. The gene calls are TRBV29-1 and TRBJ2-1; 7 positions agree with TRBD2. Germline-derived CDR1 and CDR2 are SQVTM and ANQGSEA. V lost 6 bases to trimming and J lost 7 bases; unmatched junction nucleotides: 15. The CDR3 runs 15 residues.

This CDR3 reads CASSHGLAGGQVRETQYF. The CDR3 DNA follows: TGTGCCAGCAGCCACGGACTAGCGGGGGGGCAAGTCAGAGAGACCCAGTACTTC. V gene TRBV3-1 combines with J gene TRBJ2-5, with TRBD2 matching over 15 bases. The CDR3 has 18 residues. Germline trimming cut 3 bases from V and 4 bases from J; bases unmatched to any gene: 9. From germline, CDR1 is LGHDT and CDR2 YNNKEL (reference sequence).

This clonotype was observed a few times. The chain couples TRBV7-6 to TRBJ2-2; a weak D match, TRBD1 (6 bases). V lost 5 bases and J 1 base, leaving 8 bases between the germline ends. Germline lookup yields CDR1 SGHVS and CDR2 FNYEAQ. The CDR3 is made up of 14 amino acids. CDR3 coding DNA: TGTGCCAGCAGCCGACAGGAGAACACCGGGGAGCTGTTTTTT. Translated: CASSRQENTGELFF.